This T cell receptor (beta chain) comes out of a study of blood T cells in healthy people across ages. The use of a sample-barcoded 5' primer and a J-beta primer mix characterized a second PCR of about 7 to 12 cycles. TCRdb reprocessed the 5' RACE reads with MiXCR, giving one entry per CDR3 protein. Here the sample spans about 1.5 million distinct CDR3 sequences, 35% to 45% being singletons. With V trimmed by 1 base and J by 7 bases, 5 bases remained unmatched. Germline-derived CDR1 and CDR2 are MNHEY and SVGEGT. The CDR3 sequence is 15 residues long. The sequencing sample was made of blood. The source of this sequence is a woman aged 18-30 years in good health. The chain is built from TRBV6-2 or TRBV6-3 and TRBJ2-1, with TRBD2 identical over 9 bases. The CDR3 protein is CASSYWASGVNEQFF. The CDR3 nucleotides read TGTGCCAGCAGTTACTGGGCTAGCGGGGTGAATGAGCAGTTCTTC.